The entry that follows covers one T cell receptor (beta chain) sequence. Its cognate antigen is unknown. These data are taken from a study of PD-L1 blockade in urothelial cancer. As to time point: peripheral blood 6 weeks after treatment start. This table comes from immunoSEQ multiplex PCR, and its TCRdb copy is limited to in-frame clones, with some not included. The sample holds around 33,000 clones, 89% seen once. The V gene's germline CDR1 is MNHNS and CDR2 SASEGT. This CDR3 comprises 15 residues. Between the trimmed V and J ends, which lost 6 bases and 0 bases, there was a span of 13 bases. Regarding the study as a whole: Blood TCR clonality below the median before treatment was a predictor of better survival.

The rearrangement joins TRBV6-1 to TRBJ2-3; a weak D match, TRBD2 (6 bases). Specimen: PBMCs, collected around atezolizumab (anti-PD-L1) treatment. This sequence originates from an elderly man with urothelial cancer. The CDR3 sequence is CASRNPLASTDTQYF. DNA of the CDR3: TGTGCCAGCAGGAATCCACTAGCTAGCACAGATACGCAGTATTTT.